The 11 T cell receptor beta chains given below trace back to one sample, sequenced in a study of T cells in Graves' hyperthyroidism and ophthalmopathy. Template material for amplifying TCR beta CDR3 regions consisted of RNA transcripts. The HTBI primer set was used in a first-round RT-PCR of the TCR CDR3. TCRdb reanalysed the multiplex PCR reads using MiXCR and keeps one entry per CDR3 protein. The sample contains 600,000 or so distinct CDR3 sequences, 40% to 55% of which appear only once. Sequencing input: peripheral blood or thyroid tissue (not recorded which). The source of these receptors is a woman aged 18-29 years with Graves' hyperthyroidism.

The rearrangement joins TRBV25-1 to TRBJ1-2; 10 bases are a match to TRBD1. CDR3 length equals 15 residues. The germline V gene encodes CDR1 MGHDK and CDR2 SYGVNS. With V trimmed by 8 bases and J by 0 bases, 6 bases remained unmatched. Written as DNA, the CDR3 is TGTGCCAGCGGGACAGGGGCCTTAGCTAACTATGGCTACACCTTC. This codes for CASGTGALANYGYTF.

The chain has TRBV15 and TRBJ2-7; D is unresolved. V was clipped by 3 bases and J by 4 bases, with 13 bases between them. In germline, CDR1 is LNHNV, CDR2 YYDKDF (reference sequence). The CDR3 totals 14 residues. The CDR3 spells CATSSSRRAYEQYF. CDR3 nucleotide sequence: TGTGCCACCAGCAGCTCCAGACGGGCATACGAGCAGTACTTC.

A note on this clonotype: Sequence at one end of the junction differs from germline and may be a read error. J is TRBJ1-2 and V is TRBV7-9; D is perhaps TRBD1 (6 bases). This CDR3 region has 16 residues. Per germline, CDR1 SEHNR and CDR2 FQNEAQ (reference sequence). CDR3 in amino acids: CAGSAGTTDPIYGYTF. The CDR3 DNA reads TGTGCCGGCAGCGCAGGGACAACGGACCCGATCTATGGCTACACCTTC.

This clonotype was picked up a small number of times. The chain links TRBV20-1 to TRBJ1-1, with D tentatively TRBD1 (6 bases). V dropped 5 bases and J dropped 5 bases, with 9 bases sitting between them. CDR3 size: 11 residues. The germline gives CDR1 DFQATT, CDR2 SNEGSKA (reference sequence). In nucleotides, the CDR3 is TGCAGTGCTCTTCAGGGGACTGAAGCTTTCTTT. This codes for CSALQGTEAFF.

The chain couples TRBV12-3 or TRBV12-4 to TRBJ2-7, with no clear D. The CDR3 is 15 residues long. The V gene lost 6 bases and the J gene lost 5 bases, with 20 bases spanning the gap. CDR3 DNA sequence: TGTGCCAGCAGCGGTGCCAGCCACCCGCTTCACGAGCAGTACTTC. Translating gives CASSGASHPLHEQYF.

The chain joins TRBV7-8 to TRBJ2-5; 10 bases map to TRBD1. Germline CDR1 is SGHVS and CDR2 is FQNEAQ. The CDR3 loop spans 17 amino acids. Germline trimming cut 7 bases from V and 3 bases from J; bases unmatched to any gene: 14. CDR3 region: CASTPLSAGTGEETQYF. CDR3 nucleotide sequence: TGTGCCAGCACCCCTCTGTCTGCCGGGACAGGGGAAGAGACCCAGTACTTC.

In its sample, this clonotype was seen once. CDR3 loop: CASSGPRDTEAFF. The CDR3 region has the DNA TGTGCCAGCAGTGGTCCCAGGGATACTGAAGCTTTCTTT. J is TRBJ1-1 and V is TRBV2; D might be TRBD1 (5 bases). With 4 bases removed from V and 5 bases from J, the gap between germline ends came to 11 bases. This CDR3 spans 13 amino acids. The V gene's germline CDR1 is SNHLY and CDR2 FYNNEI.

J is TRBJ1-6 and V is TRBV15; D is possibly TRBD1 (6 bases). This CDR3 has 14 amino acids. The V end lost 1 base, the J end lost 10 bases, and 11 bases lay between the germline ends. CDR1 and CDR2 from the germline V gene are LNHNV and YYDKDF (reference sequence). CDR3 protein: CATSRASGVSPLHF. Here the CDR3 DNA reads TGTGCCACCAGCAGAGCCTCAGGGGTCTCACCCCTCCACTTT.

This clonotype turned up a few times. The CDR3 DNA reads as TGTGCCAGCAGCTCCGGGCCCCCAGAAAGGAATGAAAAACTGTTTTTT. Translation gives CASSSGPPERNEKLFF. The chain has TRBV7-9 and TRBJ1-4; D gene unclear. The CDR3 runs 16 residues. Per the germline V gene, CDR1 is SEHNR and CDR2 is FQNEAQ (reference sequence). Trimming stripped 4 bases from V and 5 bases from J, with 17 bases between.

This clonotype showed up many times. CDR3 loop: CSASDISIDNSPLHF. The CDR3 DNA sequence: TGCAGTGCTAGTGATATCTCAATCGATAATTCACCCCTCCACTTT. V and J are TRBV20-1 and TRBJ1-6, with no clear D. The CDR3 contains 15 residues. With 3 bases removed from V and 5 bases from J, the gap between germline ends came to 14 bases. The germline V gene has CDR1 DFQATT and CDR2 SNEGSKA (reference sequence).

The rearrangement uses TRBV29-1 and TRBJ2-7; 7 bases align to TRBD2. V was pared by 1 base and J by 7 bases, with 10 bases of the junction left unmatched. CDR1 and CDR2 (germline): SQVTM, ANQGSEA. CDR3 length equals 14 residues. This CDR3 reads CSVEGPSGPTEQYF. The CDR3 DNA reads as TGCAGCGTTGAAGGGCCTAGCGGCCCTACGGAGCAGTACTTC.